This T cell receptor (beta chain) was profiled in a study of blood T cell repertoires in COVID-19. Study-level background: There were acute and convalescent COVID-19 samples, and they came from the United States, Italy and Spain. Sources were T cells, B-cell-depleted T cells, or PBMCs; the material itself was cDNA or gDNA.

Trimming took 4 bases from V and 6 from J, leaving 8 bases between them. Germline V gene lookup returns CDR1 SGHVS and CDR2 FNYEAQ. The CDR3 is made up of 12 amino acids. Per the study methods: Reference gene primers were amplified, and this amplification served to estimate nucleated cell counts. The method was immunoSEQ multiplex PCR; TCRdb's version includes in-frame clones alone and lacks a portion of them. The V and J calls and the clone size are those of that table, but D and trimming were determined from the DNA. The sample lists some 50,000 clones; approximately 88% were seen once. This receptor was obtained from a man between 70 and 80 years old with acute or convalescent COVID-19. The sequencing sample was made of peripheral blood. The chain couples TRBV7-6 to TRBJ2-3, with D possibly TRBD2 on 5 matching bases. The CDR3 sequence: CASSSSGDTQYF. In DNA form, the CDR3 reads TGTGCCAGCAGCTCCAGCGGTGATACGCAGTATTTT.